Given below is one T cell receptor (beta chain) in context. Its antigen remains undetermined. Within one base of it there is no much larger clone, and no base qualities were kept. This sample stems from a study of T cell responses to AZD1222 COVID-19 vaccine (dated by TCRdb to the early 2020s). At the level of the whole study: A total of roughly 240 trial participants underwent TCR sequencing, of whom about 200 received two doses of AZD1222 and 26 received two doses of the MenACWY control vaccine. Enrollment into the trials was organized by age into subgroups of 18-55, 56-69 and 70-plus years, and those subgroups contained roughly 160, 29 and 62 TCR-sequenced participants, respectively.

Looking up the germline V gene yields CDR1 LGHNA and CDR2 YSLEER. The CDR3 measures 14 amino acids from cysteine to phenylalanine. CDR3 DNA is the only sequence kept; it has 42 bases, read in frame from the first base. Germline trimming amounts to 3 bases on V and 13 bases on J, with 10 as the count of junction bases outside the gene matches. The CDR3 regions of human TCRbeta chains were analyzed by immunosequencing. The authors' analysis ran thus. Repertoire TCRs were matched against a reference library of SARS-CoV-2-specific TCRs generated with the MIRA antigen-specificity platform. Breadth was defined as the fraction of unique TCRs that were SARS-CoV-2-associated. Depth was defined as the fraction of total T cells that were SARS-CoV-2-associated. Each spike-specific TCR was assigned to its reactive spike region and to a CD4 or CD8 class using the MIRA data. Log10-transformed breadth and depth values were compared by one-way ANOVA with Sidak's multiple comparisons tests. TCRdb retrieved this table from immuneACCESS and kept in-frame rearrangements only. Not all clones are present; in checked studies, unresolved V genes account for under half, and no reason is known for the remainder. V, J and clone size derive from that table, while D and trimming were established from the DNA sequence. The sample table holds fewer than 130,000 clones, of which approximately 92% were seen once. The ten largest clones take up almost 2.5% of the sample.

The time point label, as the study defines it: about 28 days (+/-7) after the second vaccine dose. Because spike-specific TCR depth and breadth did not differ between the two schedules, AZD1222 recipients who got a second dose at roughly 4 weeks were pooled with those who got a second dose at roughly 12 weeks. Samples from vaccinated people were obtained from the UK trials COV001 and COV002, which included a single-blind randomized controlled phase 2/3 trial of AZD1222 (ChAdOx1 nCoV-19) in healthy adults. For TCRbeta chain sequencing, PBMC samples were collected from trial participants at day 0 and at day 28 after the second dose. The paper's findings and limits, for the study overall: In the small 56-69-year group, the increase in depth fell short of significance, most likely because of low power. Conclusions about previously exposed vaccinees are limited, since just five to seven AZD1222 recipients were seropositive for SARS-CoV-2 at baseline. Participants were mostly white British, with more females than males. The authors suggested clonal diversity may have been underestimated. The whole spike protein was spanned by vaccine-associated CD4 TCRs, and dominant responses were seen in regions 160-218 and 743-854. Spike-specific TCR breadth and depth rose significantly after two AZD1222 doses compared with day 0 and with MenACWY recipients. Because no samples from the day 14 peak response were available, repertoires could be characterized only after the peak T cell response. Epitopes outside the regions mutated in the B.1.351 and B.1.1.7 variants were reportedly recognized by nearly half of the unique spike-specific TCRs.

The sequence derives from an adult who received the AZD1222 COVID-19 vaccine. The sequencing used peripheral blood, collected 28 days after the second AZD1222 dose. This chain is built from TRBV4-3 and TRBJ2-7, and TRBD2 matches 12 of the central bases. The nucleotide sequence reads TGCGCCAGCAGCCATGGGGCTAGCGGGGGGGCCAGATACTTC. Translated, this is CASSHGASGGARYF.